The next 19 T cell receptor beta chains were all read from a single sample in a study of shared clonotypes between healthy human individuals. Clones were read by immunoSEQ multiplex PCR, and TCRdb kept only the in-frame ones, dropping some. The table shows 2 million to 2.5 million clones, with around 92% occurring only once. Sequenced input: naive CD4+ T cells from PBMCs. Indicated subset: CD45RA+ positively selected. Receptor source: a man aged 18 to 30 in good health. Some clones in this sample may be carry-over from other donors' samples.

This chain links TRBV9 with TRBJ2-1, with TRBD2 identical over 9 bases. CDR1 is SGDLS, CDR2 YYNGEE, per germline. The CDR3 extends over 13 amino acids. Trimming at V came to 6 bases and at J to 9 bases, leaving 7 bases not matched to a gene. Here the CDR3 DNA reads TGTGCCAGCACTTCCGGGACTAGCCGTGAGCAGTTCTTC. Translating gives CASTSGTSREQFF.

V is TRBV7-8 and J is TRBJ2-2; D unresolved. CDR3 length: 13 amino acids. The germline gives CDR1 SGHVS, CDR2 FQNEAQ. V was cut by 1 base and J by 6 bases, with 6 bases left in between. The CDR3 region has the DNA TGTGCCAGCAGCTTAGTGAGCGCCGGGGAGCTGTTTTTT. The encoded protein is CASSLVSAGELFF. The variable domain in full, with the rest retrieved from reference TRBV7-8 and TRBJ2-2, is GAGVSQSPRYKVAKRGQDVALRCDPISGHVSLFWYQQALGQGPEFLTYFQNEAQLDKSGLPSDRFFAERPEGSVSTLKIQRTQQEDSAVYLCASSLVSAGELFFGEGSRLTVL.

This chain connects TRBV4-1 to TRBJ1-4, with a possible D match to TRBD1 (6 bases). V lost 6 bases to trimming and J lost 6 bases, with 17 bases between them. This CDR3 contains 15 residues. Germline lookup yields CDR1 MGHRA and CDR2 YSYEKL. The CDR3 protein is CASRSGGLGDEKLFF. Here the CDR3 DNA reads TGCGCCAGCAGATCGGGGGGCCTAGGGGATGAAAAACTGTTTTTT.

Regarding this clone: Other DNA sequences within the sample encode an identical CDR3. The chain couples TRBV11-2 to TRBJ1-4; possible D gene TRBD1, 6 bases. Trimming removed 5 bases at V and 0 bases at J, with 7 bases between. The CDR3 covers 14 residues. Germline V CDR1 and CDR2: SGHAT, FQNNGV. CDR3 loop: CASSRTATNEKLFF. The CDR3 DNA sequence: TGTGCCAGCAGCCGGACAGCAACTAATGAAAAACTGTTTTTT.

As to this clone: Other DNA sequences in the same sample also yield this CDR3. The chain uses TRBV4-1 and TRBJ1-2; 11 bases match TRBD1. CDR1 and CDR2 (germline): MGHRA, YSYEKL. V shed 5 bases, J shed 5 bases, and the junction held 7 bases outside the gene matches. CDR3 length equals 15 residues. The CDR3 DNA sequence: TGCGCCAGCAGCTCTCCCGGGACAGGGGGTTATGGCTACACCTTC. Amino acids: CASSSPGTGGYGYTF.

The CDR3 loop is CASSLAGTPREQFF. Here the CDR3 DNA reads TGTGCCAGCAGTTTAGCCGGGACCCCCCGCGAGCAGTTCTTC. The chain carries TRBV28 and TRBJ2-1; tentatively, D is TRBD1 or TRBD2 (5 bases each). CDR1 is MDHEN, CDR2 SYDVKM, per germline. V lost 2 bases, J lost 10 bases, and 15 bases lay in between. This CDR3 region has 14 residues.

The chain recombines TRBV28 with TRBJ1-1, with TRBD1 matching over 7 bases. The CDR3 runs to 14 residues. In germline, CDR1 is MDHEN, CDR2 SYDVKM. Losses at the gene ends were 8 bases for V and 4 bases for J; bases not matched to a gene: 10. The CDR3 loop is CASVWVRGSTEAFF. CDR3 bases: TGTGCCAGCGTTTGGGTCAGGGGGAGCACTGAAGCTTTCTTT.

The genes are TRBV5-6 and TRBJ2-7; TRBD2 is a possible D gene (6 bases). This CDR3 region has 13 residues. V was trimmed by 4 bases and J by 3 bases, leaving 11 bases between them. Per germline, CDR1 SGHDT and CDR2 YYEEEE. The CDR3 DNA is TGTGCCAGCAGCCGGGGGAGCGACTACGAGCAGTACTTC. It yields the protein CASSRGSDYEQYF.

The genes are TRBV2 and TRBJ2-7, with 7 nucleotides matching TRBD2. The CDR3 is made up of 14 amino acids. With 2 bases clipped from V and 2 bases from J, the junction kept 3 bases outside the gene matches. Germline CDR1 SNHLY, CDR2 FYNNEI. The CDR3 sequence is CASSELSGAYEQYF. As DNA, the CDR3 is TGTGCCAGCAGTGAACTCAGCGGGGCCTACGAGCAGTACTTC. The entire variable domain, with the rest obtained from reference TRBV2 and TRBJ2-7, is as follows: EPEVTQTPSHQVTQMGQEVILRCVPISNHLYFYWYRQILGQKVEFLVSFYNNEISEKSEIFDDQFSVERPDGSNFTLKIRSTKLEDSAMYFCASSELSGAYEQYFGPGTRLTVT.

As for this clone: Additional DNA sequences in this sample encode the identical CDR3. The chain recombines TRBV5-1 with TRBJ2-7; 9 bases agree with TRBD2. The CDR3 is 14 amino acids. The ends lost 2 bases at V and 1 base at J; junction bases unmatched: 1. From germline, CDR1 is SGHRS and CDR2 YFSETQ. In DNA form, the CDR3 reads TGCGCCAGCAGCTTAACTAGCGGGTCCTACGAGCAGTACTTC. Its translation: CASSLTSGSYEQYF.

V gene TRBV5-6 combines with J gene TRBJ2-3; a possible D gene is TRBD1 (6 bases). CDR1 is SGHDT, CDR2 YYEEEE, per germline. There are 15 residues in the CDR3. With 2 bases removed from V and 3 bases from J, the gap between germline ends came to 13 bases. Here the CDR3 DNA reads TGTGCCAGCAGCTTACACAGGGTGCGGACAGATACGCAGTATTTT. It is translated as CASSLHRVRTDTQYF.

V gene TRBV2 combines with J gene TRBJ2-2; TRBD2 matches at 7 bases. This CDR3 region has 14 residues. J lost 1 base, V lost 8 bases, and 4 bases had no gene match. The V gene's germline CDR1 is SNHLY and CDR2 FYNNEI. The chain's CDR3 is CASCKRENTGELFF. The CDR3 coding sequence is TGTGCCAGCTGTAAGCGGGAGAACACCGGGGAGCTGTTTTTT.

Worth noting for this clone: The sample has other DNA sequences that encode this CDR3 too. The gene calls are TRBV2 and TRBJ2-5, with TRBD1 identical over 11 bases. The CDR3 has 14 residues. Germline CDR1 SNHLY, CDR2 FYNNEI. The junction had 5 bases not matched to a gene; V was cut back by 6 bases and J by 5 bases. CDR3 sequence (DNA): TGTGCCAGCAGCGGACAGGGGGCTTGGGAGACCCAGTACTTC. Residues: CASSGQGAWETQYF.

The rearrangement links TRBV5-1 to TRBJ1-4, with unresolved D. CDR1 and CDR2 from the germline V gene are SGHRS and YFSETQ. V was trimmed by 2 bases and J by 7 bases, leaving 12 bases between them. The CDR3 runs 14 residues. In DNA form, the CDR3 reads TGCGCCAGCAGCTTCGGCCCTGGGGTTGAAAAACTGTTTTTT. Protein sequence: CASSFGPGVEKLFF.

This chain uses TRBV15 with TRBJ1-2, with a tentative D call TRBD1 (5 bases). The CDR3 runs 14 residues. The ends were cut back, 6 bases at V and 6 bases at J, with 17 bases in the middle. The germline CDR1 and CDR2 sequences are LNHNV and YYDKDF (reference sequence). The CDR3 DNA is TGTGCCACCAGAGGCAGGGAGGGCTTGCATGGCTACACCTTC. It yields the protein CATRGREGLHGYTF.

The DNA for the CDR3 is TGTGCCAGCAGTTTAAGGAGGGGGCAGGGCACCGGGGAGCTGTTTTTT. This codes for CASSLRRGQGTGELFF. V is TRBV27 and J is TRBJ2-2, with D possibly being TRBD1 (7 bases). The CDR3 is 16 amino acids. Trimming took off 2 bases at V and 4 bases at J, with 14 bases between the two ends. CDR1 and CDR2 (germline): MNHEY, SMNVEV (reference sequence).

V and J are TRBV29-1 and TRBJ2-7, with D unresolved. CDR3 size: 12 residues. The ends were cut back, 4 bases at V and 0 bases at J, with 7 bases in the middle. CDR1 is SQVTM, CDR2 ANQGSEA, per germline. The CDR3 here is CSVVDFSYEQYF. The CDR3 nucleotides read TGCAGCGTTGTAGACTTCTCCTACGAGCAGTACTTC.

This chain joins TRBV5-1 and TRBJ2-7; possible D gene TRBD2, 5 bases. The V gene lost 6 bases and the J gene lost 3 bases, with 13 bases spanning the gap. CDR1 SGHRS and CDR2 YFSETQ come from the germline V gene. There are 13 residues in the CDR3. The CDR3 bases are TGCGCCAGCACGGACTCCGTAGGCTACGAGCAGTACTTC. Translating it yields CASTDSVGYEQYF.

DNA of the CDR3: TGTGCCAGCAGCCCCCGGACTAGCTTCGGCGAGCAGTACTTC. Translated: CASSPRTSFGEQYF. The chain combines TRBV7-6 with TRBJ2-5, with 8 bases fitting TRBD2. The closer fit of TRBJ2-7 to the DNA end suggests the J call may be wrong. CDR3 length: 14 residues. Germline CDR1 and CDR2: SGHVS and FNYEAQ.